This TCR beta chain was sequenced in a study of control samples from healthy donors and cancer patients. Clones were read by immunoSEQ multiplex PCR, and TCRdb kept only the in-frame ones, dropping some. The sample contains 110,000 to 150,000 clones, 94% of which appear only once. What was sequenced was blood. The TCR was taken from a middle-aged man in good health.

CDR3 loop: CASSPPGWDYNEQFF. In DNA form, the CDR3 reads TGTGCCAGCTCACCACCCGGCTGGGATTACAATGAGCAGTTCTTC. The rearrangement joins TRBV18 to TRBJ2-1, with D hard to call. This CDR3 is 15 amino acids long. V shed 0 bases and J shed 4 bases, with 10 bases lying between them. CDR1 is KGHSH, CDR2 LQKENI, per germline.